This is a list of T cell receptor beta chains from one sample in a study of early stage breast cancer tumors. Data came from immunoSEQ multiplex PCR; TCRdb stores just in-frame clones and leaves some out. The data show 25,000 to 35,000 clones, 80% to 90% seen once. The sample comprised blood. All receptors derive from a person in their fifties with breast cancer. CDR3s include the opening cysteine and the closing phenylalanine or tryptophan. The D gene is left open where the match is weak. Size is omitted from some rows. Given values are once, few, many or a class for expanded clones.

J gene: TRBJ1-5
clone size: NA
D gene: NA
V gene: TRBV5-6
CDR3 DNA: TGTGCCAGCAGCTTGGGCGTGGGAGATCAGCCCCAGCATTTT
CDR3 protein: CASSLGVGDQPQHF

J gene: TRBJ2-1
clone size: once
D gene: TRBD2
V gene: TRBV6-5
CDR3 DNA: TGTGCCAGCAGTTCATCTGGACTAGCGGTTACTGAGCAGTTCTTC
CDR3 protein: CASSSSGLAVTEQFF

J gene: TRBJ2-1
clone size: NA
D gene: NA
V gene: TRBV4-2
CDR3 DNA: TGTGCCAGCAGCCAACCCCGGGGGCAGGTAAGCTCCTACAATGAGCAGTTCTTC
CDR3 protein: CASSQPRGQVSSYNEQFF

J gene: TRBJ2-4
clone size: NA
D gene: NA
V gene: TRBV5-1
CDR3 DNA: TGCGCCAGCAGCAAAACCTTTCCTAGCGAAATAGCCAAAAACATTCAGTACTTC
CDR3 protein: CASSKTFPSEIAKNIQYF

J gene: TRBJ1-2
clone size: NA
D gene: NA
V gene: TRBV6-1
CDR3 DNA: TGTGCCAGCAGTGAATGGGATGGGTATGGCTACACCTTC
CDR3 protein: CASSEWDGYGYTF

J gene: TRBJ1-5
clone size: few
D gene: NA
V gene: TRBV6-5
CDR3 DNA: TGTGCCAGCAGTTACAGGCTCAATCAGCCCCAGCATTTT
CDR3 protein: CASSYRLNQPQHF

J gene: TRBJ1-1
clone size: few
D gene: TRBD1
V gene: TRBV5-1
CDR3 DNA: TGCGCCAGCAGCATAGGACAGGGGTCATGGAACACTGAAGCTTTCTTT
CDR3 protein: CASSIGQGSWNTEAFF

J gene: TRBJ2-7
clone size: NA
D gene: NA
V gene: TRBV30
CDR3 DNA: TGTGCCTGGAGAGTGACAGGAGGGTCCTACGAGCAGTACTTC
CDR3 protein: CAWRVTGGSYEQYF

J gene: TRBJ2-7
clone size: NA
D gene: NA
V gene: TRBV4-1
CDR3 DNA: TGCGCCAGCAGCCAAGGCGCCTCATTCTACGAGCAGTACTTC
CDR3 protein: CASSQGASFYEQYF

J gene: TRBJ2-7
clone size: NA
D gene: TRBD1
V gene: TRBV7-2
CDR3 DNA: TGTGCCAGCAGGGGGACAGACTACGAGCAGTACTTC
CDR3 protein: CASRGTDYEQYF

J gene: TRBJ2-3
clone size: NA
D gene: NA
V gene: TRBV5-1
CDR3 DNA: TGCGCCAGCAGCTACCGCAGGGGTCCATCAGATACGCAGTATTTT
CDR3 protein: CASSYRRGPSDTQYF

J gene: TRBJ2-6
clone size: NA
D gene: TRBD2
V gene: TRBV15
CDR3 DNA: TGTGCCACCAAATCTACCCTTAGCGGGAGTAGACTTGGAGGGGCCAACGTCCTGACTTTC
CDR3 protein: CATKSTLSGSRLGGANVLTF

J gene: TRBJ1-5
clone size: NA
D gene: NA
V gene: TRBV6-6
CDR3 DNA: TGTGCCAGCAGTTACTTGGCAGGGCAGCAGCCCCAGCATTTT
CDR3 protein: CASSYLAGQQPQHF

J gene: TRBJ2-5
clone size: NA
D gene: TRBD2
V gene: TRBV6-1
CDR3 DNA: TGTGCCAGTAAGGGACTAGCGGGGGCCCAAGAGACCCAGTACTTC
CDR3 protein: CASKGLAGAQETQYF

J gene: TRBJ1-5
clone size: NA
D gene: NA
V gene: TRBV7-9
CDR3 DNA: TGTGCCAGCAGCTTAGATGGCATTCAGCCCCAGCATTTT
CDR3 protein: CASSLDGIQPQHF

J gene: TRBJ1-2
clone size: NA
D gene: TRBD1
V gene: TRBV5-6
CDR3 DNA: TGTGCCAGCAGCCTACGGGGACAGGGTAGAGGCTACACCTTC
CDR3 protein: CASSLRGQGRGYTF

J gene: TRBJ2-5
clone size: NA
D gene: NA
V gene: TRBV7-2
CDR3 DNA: TGTGCCAGCAGCCCCTCCCAGCAAGAGACCCAGTACTTC
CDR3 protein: CASSPSQQETQYF

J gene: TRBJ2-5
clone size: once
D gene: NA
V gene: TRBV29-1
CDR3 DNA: TGCAGCGTACGGACACCGGGTGCGGAGACCCAGTACTTC
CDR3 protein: CSVRTPGAETQYF

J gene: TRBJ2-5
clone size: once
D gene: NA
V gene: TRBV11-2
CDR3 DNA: TGTGCCAGCAGCTTGTCCGCAGGGGCTAAAGAGACCCAGTACTTC
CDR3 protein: CASSLSAGAKETQYF

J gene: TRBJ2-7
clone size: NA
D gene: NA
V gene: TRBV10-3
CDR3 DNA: TGTGCCATCAGTGAGGGATCCTACGAGCAGTACTTC
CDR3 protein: CAISEGSYEQYF

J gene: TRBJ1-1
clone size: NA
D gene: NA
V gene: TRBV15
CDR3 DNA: TGTGCCACCAGCAAGCATGAAGATGAAGCTTTCTTT
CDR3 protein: CATSKHEDEAFF

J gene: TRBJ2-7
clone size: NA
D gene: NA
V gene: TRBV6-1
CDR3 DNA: TGTGCCAGCAGTGTTTCGCGGGGCTACGAGCAGTACTTC
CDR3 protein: CASSVSRGYEQYF

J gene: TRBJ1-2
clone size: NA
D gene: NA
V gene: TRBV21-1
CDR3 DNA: TGTGCCAGCAGCCCACAGGAGAACTATGGCTACACCTTC
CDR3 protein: CASSPQENYGYTF

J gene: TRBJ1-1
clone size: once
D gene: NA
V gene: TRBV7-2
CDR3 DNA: TGTGCCAGCAGCTTAAGTCTTGGACTAAGGGGATCTGAAGCTTTCTTT
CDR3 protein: CASSLSLGLRGSEAFF

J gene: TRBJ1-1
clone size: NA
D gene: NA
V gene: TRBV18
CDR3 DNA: TGTGCCAGCTCACCTACAGGGAAAACTGAAGCTTTCTTT
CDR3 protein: CASSPTGKTEAFF

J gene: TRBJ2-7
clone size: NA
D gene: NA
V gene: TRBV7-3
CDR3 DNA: TGTGCCAGCAGCTTAAGCCCCGCCAGGGCCTACGAGCAGTACTTC
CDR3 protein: CASSLSPARAYEQYF

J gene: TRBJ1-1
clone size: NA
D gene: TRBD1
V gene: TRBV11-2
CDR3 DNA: TGTGCCAGCAGCTCGACAGGGCTGAACACTGAAGCTTTCTTT
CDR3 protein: CASSSTGLNTEAFF

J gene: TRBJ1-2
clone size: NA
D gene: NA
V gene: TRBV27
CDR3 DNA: TGTGCCAGCAGTTTCTCCGGGGGCGCGGGCTACACCTTC
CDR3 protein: CASSFSGGAGYTF

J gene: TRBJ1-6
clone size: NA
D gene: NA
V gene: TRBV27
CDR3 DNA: TGTGCCAGCAGTTCGCGGTTCTCCTATAATTCACCCCTCCACTTT
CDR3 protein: CASSSRFSYNSPLHF

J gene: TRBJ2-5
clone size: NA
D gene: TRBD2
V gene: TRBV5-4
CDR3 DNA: TGTGCCAGCAGCCTCCCGGCGGGGGGGCCGGGAGAGACCCAGTACTTC
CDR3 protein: CASSLPAGGPGETQYF

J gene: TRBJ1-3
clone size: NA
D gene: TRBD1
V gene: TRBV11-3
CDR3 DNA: TGTGCCAGCAGCCCAGGACAGGGACCTGGAAACACCATATATTTT
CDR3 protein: CASSPGQGPGNTIYF

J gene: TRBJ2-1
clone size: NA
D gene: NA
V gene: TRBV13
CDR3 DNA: TGTGCCAGCAGCTTCCGAGGAGAGCAGTTCTTC
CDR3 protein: CASSFRGEQFF

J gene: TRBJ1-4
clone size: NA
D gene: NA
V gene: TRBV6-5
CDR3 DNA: TGTGCCAGCAGGATGGGGGTAAACAATGAAAAACTGTTTTTT
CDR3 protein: CASRMGVNNEKLFF

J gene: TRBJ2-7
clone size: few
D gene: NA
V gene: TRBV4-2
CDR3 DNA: TGTGCCAGCAGCCAAGATCGGCAGGTTTACGAGCAGTACTTC
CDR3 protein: CASSQDRQVYEQYF

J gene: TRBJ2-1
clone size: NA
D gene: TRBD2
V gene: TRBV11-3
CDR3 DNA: TGTGCCAGCAGCCAAGCGAGCGGGAGGGCCAGAGGTGAGCAGTTCTTC
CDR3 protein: CASSQASGRARGEQFF

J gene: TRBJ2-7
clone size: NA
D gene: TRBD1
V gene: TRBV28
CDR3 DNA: TGTGCCAGCAGATTTAGACAGGGGGTCTCCTACGAGCAGTACTTC
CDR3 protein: CASRFRQGVSYEQYF

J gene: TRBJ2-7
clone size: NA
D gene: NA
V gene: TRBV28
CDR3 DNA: TGTGCCAGCAGTTTAATTGGGGGCCAGACGGTCGAGCAGTACTTC
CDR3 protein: CASSLIGGQTVEQYF

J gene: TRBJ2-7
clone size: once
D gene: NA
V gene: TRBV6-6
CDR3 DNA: TGTGCCAGCAACGGACGGGACTACGAGCAGTACTTC
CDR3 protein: CASNGRDYEQYF

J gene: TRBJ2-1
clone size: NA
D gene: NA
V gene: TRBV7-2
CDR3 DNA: TGTGCCAGCAGCCGAACGACGGTCACCAATGAGCAGTTCTTC
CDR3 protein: CASSRTTVTNEQFF

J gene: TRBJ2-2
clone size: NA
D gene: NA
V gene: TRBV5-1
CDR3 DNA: TGCGCCAGCCGGATAGGGTCCAACACCGGGGAGCTGTTTTTT
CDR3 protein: CASRIGSNTGELFF

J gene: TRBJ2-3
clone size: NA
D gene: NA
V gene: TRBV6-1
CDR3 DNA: TGTGCCAGCATGAAGCAGCTAGATACGCAGTATTTT
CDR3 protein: CASMKQLDTQYF

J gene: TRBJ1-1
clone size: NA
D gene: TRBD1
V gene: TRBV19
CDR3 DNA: TGTGCCAGTAGTTCTTCCGGGACAGGGGGGGATGCTTTCTTT
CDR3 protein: CASSSSGTGGDAFF

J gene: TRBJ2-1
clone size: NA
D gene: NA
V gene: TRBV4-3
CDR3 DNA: TGCGCCAGCAGCCAAGACCCAGCTACACATTACAATGAGCAGTTCTTC
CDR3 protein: CASSQDPATHYNEQFF

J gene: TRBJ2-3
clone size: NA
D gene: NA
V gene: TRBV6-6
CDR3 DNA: TGTGCCAGCAGCCCCCAGGGGGGACTAACAGATACGCAGTATTTT
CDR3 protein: CASSPQGGLTDTQYF

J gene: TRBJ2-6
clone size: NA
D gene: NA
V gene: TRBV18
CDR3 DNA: TGTGCCAGCTCACCCCGGCGCTCAGTCTCTGGGGCCAACGTCCTGACTTTC
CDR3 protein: CASSPRRSVSGANVLTF

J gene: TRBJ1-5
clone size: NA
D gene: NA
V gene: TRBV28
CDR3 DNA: TGTGCCAGCAGTTTATTTGCAGGGTACAATCAGCCCCAGCATTTT
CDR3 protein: CASSLFAGYNQPQHF

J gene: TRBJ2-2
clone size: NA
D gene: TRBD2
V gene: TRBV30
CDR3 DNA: TGTGCCTGGAGTACGGGCGGGAGGGACACCGGGGAGCTGTTTTTT
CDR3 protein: CAWSTGGRDTGELFF

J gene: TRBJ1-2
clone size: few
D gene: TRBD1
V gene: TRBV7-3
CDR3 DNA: TGTGCCAGCAGCTTAGGACAGGGGCGGTGTGGCTACACCTTC
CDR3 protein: CASSLGQGRCGYTF

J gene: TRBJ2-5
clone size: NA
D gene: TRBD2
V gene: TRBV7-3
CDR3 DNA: TGTGCCAGCAGCTGGGGGGTAGCGGGAGGGCCCGACCAAGAGACCCAGTACTTC
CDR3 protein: CASSWGVAGGPDQETQYF

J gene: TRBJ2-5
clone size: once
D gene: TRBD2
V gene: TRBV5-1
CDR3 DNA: TGCGCCAGCAGCCCGACGGGACTAGCGGGGAGAGAGACCCAGTACTTC
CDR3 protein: CASSPTGLAGRETQYF

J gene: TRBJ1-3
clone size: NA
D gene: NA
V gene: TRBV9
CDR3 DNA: TGTGCCAGCAGTCCTACGCCACAGGGCTCTGGAAACACCATATATTTT
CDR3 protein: CASSPTPQGSGNTIYF

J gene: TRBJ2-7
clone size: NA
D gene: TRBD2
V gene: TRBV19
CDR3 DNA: TGTGCCAGTAGTATGGCGGGAGGGCCGCGGTACGAGCAGTACTTC
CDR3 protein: CASSMAGGPRYEQYF

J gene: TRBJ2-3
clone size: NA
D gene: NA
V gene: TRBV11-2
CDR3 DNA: TGTGCCAGCAGCGGATACAGGGAGCCAGATACGCAGTATTTT
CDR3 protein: CASSGYREPDTQYF